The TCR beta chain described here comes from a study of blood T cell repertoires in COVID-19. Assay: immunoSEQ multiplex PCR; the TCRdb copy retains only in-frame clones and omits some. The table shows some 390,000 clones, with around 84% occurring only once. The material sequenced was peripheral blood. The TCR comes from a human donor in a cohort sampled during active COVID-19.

Written as DNA, the CDR3 is TGTGCCATCAGTCGGACAGGGGGATCCTACAATGAGCAGTTCTTC. Translation: CAISRTGGSYNEQFF. The V and J genes are TRBV10-3 and TRBJ2-1, with 10 bases identical to TRBD1. The J segment lost 1 base and the V segment lost 5 bases, leaving 2 bases of the junction unmatched. The CDR3 has 15 amino acids. Germline V gene data show CDR1 as ENHRY and CDR2 as SYGVKD.